This T cell receptor (beta chain) was found in a study of T-cell reconstitution after alpha-beta-depleted transplantation in children listed by TCRdb under 2016. The study in broad terms: The study quantitatively tracked T-cell immune reconstitution after TCRalphabeta/CD19-depleted allogeneic hematopoietic cell transplantation in children using TCR repertoire profiling.

This specimen's treatment or condition label, per the study, means: allogeneic hematopoietic cell transplantation with graft depleted of TCRalphabeta T cells and CD19 B cells. The transplant recipients were children given TCRalphabeta/CD19-depleted allogeneic hematopoietic cell grafts. This clonotype has a count of ten or more. Its antigen is still unknown. No base-level quality is on record; no much larger clone is a single base apart. Preparation of the library involved PCR. The sample was run on an Illumina HiSeq 2500. To normalize quantification of the TCRbeta repertoire, the TCR libraries were built with molecular barcoding that relied on unique molecular identifiers. TCRdb applied fastp at Q25 and MiXCR to the public reads, then kept only in-frame beta chains. Identical CDR3 protein sequences are pooled into one entry, listed with their most common genes and DNA. This sample holds about 250,000 distinct CDR3 sequences; about 24% were observed only once. The ten largest account for about 5% of the sample.

CDR1 and CDR2 are read off the germline V gene (reference sequence) as SGHNT and YYREEE. V and J lose 2 bases and 3 bases, and a span of 6 bases separates them. The CDR3 runs 12 amino acids, cysteine and phenylalanine included. The sequence is cut down to CDR3 DNA, 36 bases in frame from base 1. Study-wide conclusions, independent of this receptor: Hyperexpanded clone frequencies declined over subsequent months; after one year, T-cell counts and TCRbeta diversity were mostly attributed to newly produced T cells. The apparently early alphabetaT-cell count recovery about two months after transplant was reportedly dependent on only several hundred rapidly expanded clones derived from non-depleted graft cells. In some patients, high TCRbeta diversity at day 60 was attributed to recipient T cells and intrathymic progenitors that had survived conditioning.

This chain is built from TRBV5-4 and TRBJ2-7; no D segment can be confidently identified. This clonotype was sampled from a female patient aged 2-15 years who had a stem cell transplant for congenital amegakaryocytic thrombocytopenia, so the T cells may come from the graft donor. This material consisted of PBMCs, mostly from graft donor cells, taken 360 days after TCRalphabeta/CD19-depleted stem cell transplant. Here is the DNA: TGTGCCAGCAGCTTTCACAGCTACGAGCAGTACTTC. Translated, this is CASSFHSYEQYF.